This TCR beta chain emerged from a study of CD8+CD57+ T cells in acquired aplastic anemia. Overall study: Roughly 3 ug was the average amount of DNA from sorted CD4+ and CD8+ cells.

All patients picked for sequencing had shown, by flow cytometry, an expansion of CD8+CD57+ cells. Blood was sampled before the patients had received any therapy. Germline CDR1 is SGHTA and CDR2 is FQGTGA. The CDR3 extends over 13 amino acids. V dropped 8 bases and J dropped 7; count of bases not matched to a gene: 3. Genomic DNA templated the TCR beta VDJ and CDR3 profiling. Using its own MiXCR run on the reads, TCRdb lists one record per CDR3 protein. The table lists about 160,000 distinct CDR3 sequences, around half of them singletons. The rearrangement joins TRBV7-3 to TRBJ2-1, with 12 bases fitting TRBD2. The source material was sorted CD4+, CD8+, or CD8+CD57+ T cells (not recorded which) from PBMCs. This receptor was obtained from a human donor with aplastic anemia. CDR3 amino acids: CASASGGANEQFF. The CDR3, as DNA: TGTGCCAGCGCTAGCGGGGGGGCTAATGAGCAGTTCTTC.